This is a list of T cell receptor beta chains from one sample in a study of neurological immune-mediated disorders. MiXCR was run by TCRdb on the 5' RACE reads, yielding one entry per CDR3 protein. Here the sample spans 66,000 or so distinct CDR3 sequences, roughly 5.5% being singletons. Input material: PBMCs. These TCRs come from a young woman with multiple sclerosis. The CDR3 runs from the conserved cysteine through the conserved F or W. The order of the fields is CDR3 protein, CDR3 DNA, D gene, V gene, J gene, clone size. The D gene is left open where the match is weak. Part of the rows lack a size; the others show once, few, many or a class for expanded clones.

CDR3aa: CSVVGGLRGYEQYF
CDR3nt: TGCAGCGTTGTGGGGGGGCTGAGGGGCTACGAGCAGTACTTC
d_gene: .
v_gene: TRBV29-1
j_gene: TRBJ2-7
abundance: many

CDR3aa: CASSADRGQSGGYTF
CDR3nt: TGCGCCAGCAGCGCGGACAGGGGCCAAAGTGGTGGCTACACCTTC
d_gene: TRBD1
v_gene: TRBV5-1
j_gene: TRBJ1-2
abundance: many

CDR3aa: CASSFAGVNPAYEQYF
CDR3nt: TGTGCCAGCAGTTTCGCAGGGGTCAACCCCGCCTACGAGCAGTACTTC
d_gene: .
v_gene: TRBV12-3/TRBV12-4
j_gene: TRBJ2-7
abundance: .

CDR3aa: CASTSGTTNTGELFF
CDR3nt: TGTGCCAGCACTTCCGGGACAACGAACACCGGGGAGCTGTTTTTT
d_gene: .
v_gene: TRBV4-2
j_gene: TRBJ2-2
abundance: many

CDR3aa: CASSLGQGAYTQYF
CDR3nt: TGCGCCAGCAGCTTGGGGCAGGGGGCGTATACGCAGTATTTT
d_gene: TRBD1
v_gene: TRBV5-1
j_gene: TRBJ2-3
abundance: many

CDR3aa: CATSASGTPLAAFF
CDR3nt: TGTGCCACCAGTGCATCGGGGACACCCCTCGCGGCTTTCTTT
d_gene: .
v_gene: TRBV24-1
j_gene: TRBJ1-1
abundance: many

CDR3aa: CASSLRLSGSEAFF
CDR3nt: TGTGCCAGCAGCTTACGATTGAGTGGGAGTGAAGCTTTCTTT
d_gene: .
v_gene: TRBV7-6
j_gene: TRBJ1-1
abundance: many

CDR3aa: CSARWGTSGFYEQYF
CDR3nt: TGCAGTGCTAGATGGGGGACCTCGGGTTTCTACGAGCAGTACTTC
d_gene: .
v_gene: TRBV20-1
j_gene: TRBJ2-7
abundance: many

CDR3aa: CASSQDGSGGAETQYF
CDR3nt: TGTGCCAGCAGCCAAGATGGGAGCGGGGGGGCCGAGACCCAGTACTTC
d_gene: TRBD2
v_gene: TRBV4-2
j_gene: TRBJ2-5
abundance: many

CDR3aa: CSARGGQGPYEQYF
CDR3nt: TGCAGTGCTAGAGGAGGACAGGGGCCCTACGAGCAGTACTTC
d_gene: TRBD1
v_gene: TRBV20-1
j_gene: TRBJ2-7
abundance: .

CDR3aa: CASSTLNDNEQFF
CDR3nt: TGTGCCAGCAGCACCCTGAACGACAATGAGCAGTTCTTC
d_gene: .
v_gene: TRBV7-2
j_gene: TRBJ2-1
abundance: many

CDR3aa: CASSVIGTGQNSPLNF
CDR3nt: TGTGCCAGCTCAGTAATCGGGACAGGGCAAAATTCACCCCTCAACTTT
d_gene: TRBD1
v_gene: TRBV18
j_gene: TRBJ1-6
abundance: few

CDR3aa: CASSLGEAGNQPQHF
CDR3nt: TGCGCCAGCAGCTTGGGGGAGGCAGGCAATCAGCCCCAGCATTTT
d_gene: .
v_gene: TRBV5-1
j_gene: TRBJ1-5
abundance: many

CDR3aa: CASRWGNTEAFF
CDR3nt: TGTGCCAGCAGATGGGGGAACACTGAAGCTTTCTTT
d_gene: .
v_gene: TRBV28
j_gene: TRBJ1-1
abundance: many

CDR3aa: CASSPTSGAADVRETQYF
CDR3nt: TGTGCCAGCAGCCCGACTAGCGGGGCAGCCGACGTGAGGGAGACCCAGTACTTC
d_gene: TRBD2
v_gene: TRBV12-3/TRBV12-4
j_gene: TRBJ2-5
abundance: many

CDR3aa: CSARTYLSTDTQYF
CDR3nt: TGCAGTGCTCGGACTTACCTTAGCACAGATACGCAGTATTTT
d_gene: .
v_gene: TRBV20-1
j_gene: TRBJ2-3
abundance: many

CDR3aa: CASSQSQIQLFF
CDR3nt: TGTGCCAGCAGCCAGAGTCAGATCCAGCTGTTTTTT
d_gene: .
v_gene: TRBV3-1
j_gene: TRBJ2-2
abundance: many

CDR3aa: CASSLDLNSPLHF
CDR3nt: TGTGCCAGCAGTCTTGACCTTAATTCACCCCTCCACTTT
d_gene: .
v_gene: TRBV28
j_gene: TRBJ1-6
abundance: many

CDR3aa: CASSQPADTSTDTQYF
CDR3nt: TGCGCCAGCAGCCAACCAGCGGATACTAGCACAGATACGCAGTATTTT
d_gene: .
v_gene: TRBV4-1
j_gene: TRBJ2-3
abundance: many

CDR3aa: CASSSRKGWNGYTF
CDR3nt: TGTGCCAGCAGCTCGCGAAAGGGTTGGAATGGCTACACCTTC
d_gene: .
v_gene: TRBV7-2
j_gene: TRBJ1-2
abundance: .

CDR3aa: CASTLSGGAGELFF
CDR3nt: TGTGCCAGCACCCTATCGGGGGGGGCCGGGGAGCTGTTTTTT
d_gene: TRBD2
v_gene: TRBV12-3/TRBV12-4
j_gene: TRBJ2-2
abundance: few

CDR3aa: CSATPLSGGARIQYF
CDR3nt: TGCAGTGCTACGCCCCTTAGCGGGGGGGCGAGAATTCAGTACTTC
d_gene: TRBD2
v_gene: TRBV20-1
j_gene: TRBJ2-4
abundance: many

CDR3aa: CSASIQGGTEAFF
CDR3nt: TGCAGTGCTAGTATACAGGGAGGGACTGAAGCTTTCTTT
d_gene: .
v_gene: TRBV20-1
j_gene: TRBJ1-1
abundance: .

CDR3aa: CATSEAGETTGELFF
CDR3nt: TGTGCCACCAGCGAGGCCGGGGAGACCACCGGGGAGCTGTTTTTT
d_gene: .
v_gene: TRBV15
j_gene: TRBJ2-2
abundance: many

CDR3aa: CSVEDPLARKGADTQYF
CDR3nt: TGCAGCGTTGAAGATCCTTTAGCACGTAAGGGGGCAGATACGCAGTATTTT
d_gene: .
v_gene: TRBV29-1
j_gene: TRBJ2-3
abundance: many

CDR3aa: CASSSQHDNEQFF
CDR3nt: TGTGCCAGCAGCTCCCAACATGACAATGAGCAGTTCTTC
d_gene: .
v_gene: TRBV11-2
j_gene: TRBJ2-1
abundance: many

CDR3aa: CASSGGNRNYGYTF
CDR3nt: TGTGCCAGCAGTGGAGGGAATCGAAACTATGGCTACACCTTC
d_gene: .
v_gene: TRBV6-1
j_gene: TRBJ1-2
abundance: many

CDR3aa: CASSLAQGWRYF
CDR3nt: TGTGCCAGCAGCTTGGCACAGGGGTGGCGGTACTTC
d_gene: TRBD1
v_gene: TRBV7-9
j_gene: TRBJ2-4
abundance: many

CDR3aa: CASSVAAGEETQYF
CDR3nt: TGTGCCAGCAGCGTAGCCGCGGGGGAGGAGACCCAGTACTTC
d_gene: TRBD2
v_gene: TRBV9
j_gene: TRBJ2-5
abundance: .

CDR3aa: CASFDSPGETQYF
CDR3nt: TGCGCCAGCTTCGACAGCCCCGGGGAGACCCAGTACTTC
d_gene: .
v_gene: TRBV5-1
j_gene: TRBJ2-5
abundance: many

CDR3aa: CASSYPQSDRHNEQFF
CDR3nt: TGTGCCAGCAGTTACCCCCAGTCAGACAGACACAATGAGCAGTTCTTC
d_gene: .
v_gene: TRBV6-6
j_gene: TRBJ2-1
abundance: many

CDR3aa: CASSPIRSLNTEAFF
CDR3nt: TGTGCCAGCAGCCCCATAAGGTCCCTGAACACTGAAGCTTTCTTT
d_gene: .
v_gene: TRBV28
j_gene: TRBJ1-1
abundance: few

CDR3aa: CSARDRERSGYGYTF
CDR3nt: TGCAGTGCTAGGGACAGGGAACGTTCGGGGTATGGCTACACCTTC
d_gene: TRBD1
v_gene: TRBV20-1
j_gene: TRBJ1-2
abundance: many

CDR3aa: CASSRQHQPQNF
CDR3nt: TGTGCCAGCAGTCGGCAGCATCAGCCCCAGAATTTT
d_gene: .
v_gene: TRBV12-3/TRBV12-4
j_gene: TRBJ1-5
abundance: .

CDR3aa: CSATPFSGTSGNNEQFF
CDR3nt: TGCAGTGCTACACCCTTTTCCGGGACTAGCGGGAACAATGAGCAGTTCTTC
d_gene: TRBD2
v_gene: TRBV20-1
j_gene: TRBJ2-1
abundance: .

CDR3aa: CASSYSTLGEQYF
CDR3nt: TGTGCCAGCAGTTACTCGACCCTGGGCGAGCAGTACTTC
d_gene: .
v_gene: TRBV6-5
j_gene: TRBJ2-7
abundance: many

CDR3aa: CASSPAGPAEFF
CDR3nt: TGTGCCAGCAGCCCAGCGGGTCCAGCTGAGTTCTTC
d_gene: .
v_gene: TRBV9
j_gene: TRBJ2-1
abundance: many

CDR3aa: CASSLDWGANQPQHF
CDR3nt: TGTGCCAGCAGCTTAGATTGGGGGGCTAATCAGCCCCAGCATTTT
d_gene: .
v_gene: TRBV7-2
j_gene: TRBJ1-5
abundance: many

CDR3aa: CASSRGTESPLHF
CDR3nt: TGTGCCAGCAGCCGAGGGACAGAGTCACCCCTCCACTTT
d_gene: TRBD1
v_gene: TRBV12-3/TRBV12-4
j_gene: TRBJ1-6
abundance: many

CDR3aa: CSASENTGELFF
CDR3nt: TGCAGTGCTAGTGAGAACACCGGGGAGCTGTTTTTT
d_gene: .
v_gene: TRBV20-1
j_gene: TRBJ2-2
abundance: many

CDR3aa: CSARGVRRYEQYF
CDR3nt: TGCAGTGCTAGAGGAGTACGGAGATACGAGCAGTACTTC
d_gene: .
v_gene: TRBV20-1
j_gene: TRBJ2-7
abundance: many

CDR3aa: CASSSRSGNSPLHF
CDR3nt: TGTGCCAGCAGCTCTCGGTCCGGGAATTCACCCCTCCACTTT
d_gene: .
v_gene: TRBV6-5
j_gene: TRBJ1-6
abundance: many

CDR3aa: CASSRDTDNYGYTF
CDR3nt: TGTGCCAGCAGTCGGGACACGGATAACTATGGCTACACCTTC
d_gene: .
v_gene: TRBV2
j_gene: TRBJ1-2
abundance: many

CDR3aa: CASSEQENTEAFF
CDR3nt: TGCGCCAGCAGCGAACAGGAGAACACTGAAGCTTTCTTT
d_gene: .
v_gene: TRBV5-1
j_gene: TRBJ1-1
abundance: many